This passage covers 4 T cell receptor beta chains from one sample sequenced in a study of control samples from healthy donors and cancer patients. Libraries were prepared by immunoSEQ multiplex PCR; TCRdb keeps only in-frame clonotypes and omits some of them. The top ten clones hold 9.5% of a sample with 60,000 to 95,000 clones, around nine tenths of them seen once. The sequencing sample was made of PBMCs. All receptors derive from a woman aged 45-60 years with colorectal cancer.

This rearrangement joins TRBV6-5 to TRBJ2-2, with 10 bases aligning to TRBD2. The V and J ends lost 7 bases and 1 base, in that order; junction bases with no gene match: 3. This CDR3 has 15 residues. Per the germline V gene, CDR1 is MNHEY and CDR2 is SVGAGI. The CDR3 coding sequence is TGTGCCAGCAAAGCTAGCGGGGGGAACACCGGGGAGCTGTTTTTT. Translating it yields CASKASGGNTGELFF.

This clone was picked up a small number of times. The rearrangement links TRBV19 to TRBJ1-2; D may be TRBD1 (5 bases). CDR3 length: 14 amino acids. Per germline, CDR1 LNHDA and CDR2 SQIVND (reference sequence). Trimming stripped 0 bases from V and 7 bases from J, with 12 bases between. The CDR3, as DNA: TGTGCCAGTAGTATAGAGGGTGCAGGGACTGGCTACACCTTC. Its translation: CASSIEGAGTGYTF.

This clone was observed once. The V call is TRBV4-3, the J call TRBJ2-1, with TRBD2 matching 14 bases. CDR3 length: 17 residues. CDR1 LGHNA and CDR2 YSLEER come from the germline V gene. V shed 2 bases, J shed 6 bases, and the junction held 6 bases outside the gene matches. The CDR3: CASSQRKTSGGANEQFF. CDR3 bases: TGCGCCAGCAGCCAACGGAAGACTAGCGGGGGGGCCAATGAGCAGTTCTTC.

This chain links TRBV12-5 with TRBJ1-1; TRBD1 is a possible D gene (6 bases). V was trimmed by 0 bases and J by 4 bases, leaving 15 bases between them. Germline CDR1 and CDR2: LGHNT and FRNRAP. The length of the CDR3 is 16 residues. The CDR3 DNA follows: TGTGCTAGTGGTTTGGTACTGGGGGACATAGGCACTGAAGCTTTCTTT. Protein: CASGLVLGDIGTEAFF.